What follows are 15 T cell receptor beta chains derived from one specimen sequenced in a study of cytomegalovirus exposure and HLA in healthy donors. Amplification used 60 Vbeta primers and 13 Jbeta primers. Sequenced by immunoSEQ multiplex PCR; TCRdb stores in-frame clones only, minus some. The sample has over 100,000 clones. The specimen sequenced was PBMCs. These receptors came from a man aged 30 to 45 in good health and CMV-seronegative.

The chain has TRBV12-5 and TRBJ1-5, with a possible D match to TRBD1 (5 bases). V shed 0 bases and J shed 3 bases, with 18 bases lying between them. Germline V gives CDR1 LGHNT, CDR2 FRNRAP. The CDR3 covers 18 residues. CDR3 in amino acids: CASGLVFLDSVTNQPQHF. The DNA for the CDR3 is TGTGCTAGTGGTTTGGTATTCCTCGACAGTGTGACCAATCAGCCCCAGCATTTT.

The chain combines TRBV5-1 with TRBJ1-4, with D tentatively TRBD1 (5 bases). The CDR3 runs to 13 residues. Germline V gene sequence: CDR1 SGHRS, CDR2 YFSETQ. Trimming removed 4 bases at V and 7 bases at J, with 11 bases between. The CDR3 region has the DNA TGCGCCAGCAGCCCGGGAGGGGTTGAAAAACTGTTTTTT. Translated: CASSPGGVEKLFF.

This chain joins TRBV6-6 and TRBJ1-6; maybe TRBD1 (5 bases). V was shortened by 6 bases and J by 7 bases, with 16 bases between the two germline ends. Germline loops: CDR1 MNHNY, CDR2 SVGAGI (reference sequence). This CDR3 region has 15 residues. The CDR3 region is CASSPTGGENSPLHF. In DNA form, the CDR3 reads TGTGCCAGCAGCCCTACAGGCGGGGAGAATTCACCCCTCCACTTT.

The chain recombines TRBV5-1 with TRBJ1-6, with TRBD1 identical over 9 bases. In germline, CDR1 is SGHRS, CDR2 YFSETQ. The CDR3 runs 14 residues. V was pared by 6 bases and J by 6 bases, with 4 bases of the junction left unmatched. CDR3 sequence (DNA): TGCGCCAGCACCCAGGGACAGGGTAATTCACCCCTCCACTTT. It codes for CASTQGQGNSPLHF.

The chain has TRBV5-6 and TRBJ1-2, with 7 bases identical to TRBD1. This CDR3 contains 13 residues. CDR1 SGHDT and CDR2 YYEEEE come from the germline V gene. V dropped 4 bases and J dropped 5; count of bases not matched to a gene: 5. The CDR3 spells CASSEGAGYGYTF. In nucleotides, the CDR3 is TGTGCCAGCAGCGAGGGGGCGGGGTATGGCTACACCTTC.

The chain has TRBV4-2 and TRBJ1-4; TRBD1 matches at 10 bases. V lost 8 bases and J lost 8; bases outside the gene matches: 5. The CDR3 contains 13 residues. The V gene's germline CDR1 is LGHNA and CDR2 YNFKEQ. Written as DNA, the CDR3 is TGTGCCAGCGCAGGGGGACAGGGGGAAAAACTGTTTTTT. Translation gives CASAGGQGEKLFF.

This chain uses TRBV7-2 with TRBJ1-2, with 7 bases that match TRBD1. Germline V gene sequence: CDR1 SGHTA, CDR2 FQGNSA. The CDR3 consists of 15 residues. V lost 5 bases and J lost 3; bases outside the gene matches: 9. This chain's CDR3 is CASSQARTGYYGYTF. CDR3 in DNA: TGTGCCAGCAGCCAAGCCAGGACAGGCTACTATGGCTACACCTTC.

The chain carries TRBV27 and TRBJ2-2; 9 bases map to TRBD1. The CDR3 sequence is 15 residues long. V gave up 5 bases and J gave up 4 bases; unmatched junction bases: 5. The germline V gene has CDR1 MNHEY and CDR2 SMNVEV (reference sequence). CDR3 sequence (DNA): TGTGCCAGCAGTCCGGACAGGGGATCCACCGGGGAGCTGTTTTTT. Its translation is CASSPDRGSTGELFF.

V is TRBV2 and J is TRBJ2-2; maybe TRBD1 (5 bases). CDR1 SNHLY and CDR2 FYNNEI come from the germline V gene. This CDR3 contains 14 residues. V dropped 4 bases and J dropped 10 bases, with 16 bases sitting between them. The CDR3 coding sequence is TGTGCCAGCAGTGGGGCCCTTCAGGGATTGGAGCTGTTTTTT. Translated, it gives CASSGALQGLELFF.

Concerning this clone itself: This CDR3 is also generated by other DNA sequences in the sample. The chain uses TRBV6-6 and TRBJ1-6, with D tentatively TRBD1 (6 bases). The CDR3 length is 16 residues. Germline values: CDR1 MNHNY, CDR2 SVGAGI (reference sequence). Trimming shortened V by 6 bases and J by 3 bases, and 15 bases separated the two germline ends. The CDR3 protein is CASRANRDLYNSPLHF. The CDR3 region has the DNA TGTGCCAGCAGAGCGAACAGGGATCTCTATAATTCACCCCTCCACTTT.

Notes on this clone: The sample has other DNA sequences that encode this CDR3 too. The genes are TRBV7-2 and TRBJ2-7; D not certain. CDR3 length: 13 amino acids. V was clipped by 3 bases and J by 1 base, with 7 bases between them. Germline V gives CDR1 SGHTA, CDR2 FQGNSA. The CDR3, as DNA: TGTGCCAGCAGCTTTGGCCGATCCTACGAGCAGTACTTC. Translated: CASSFGRSYEQYF.

The chain joins TRBV5-6 to TRBJ2-5; the D gene is possibly TRBD2 (6 bases). Germline assignment: CDR1 SGHDT and CDR2 YYEEEE. V was shortened by 0 bases and J by 2 bases, with 11 bases between the two germline ends. The CDR3 has 15 amino acids. CDR3 loop: CASSLGGGEQETQYF. The CDR3, as DNA: TGTGCCAGCAGCTTGGGCGGCGGGGAACAAGAGACCCAGTACTTC. Filled out from reference TRBV5-6 and TRBJ2-5, the complete variable domain reads DAGVTQSPTHLIKTRGQQVTLRCSPKSGHDTVSWYQQALGQGPQFIFQYYEEEERQRGNFPDRFSGHQFPNYSSELNVNALLLGDSALYLCASSLGGGEQETQYFGPGTRLLVL.

V and J are TRBV5-1 and TRBJ1-2; 7 nucleotides match TRBD1. The CDR3 loop spans 13 amino acids. After removal of 0 bases from V and 8 bases from J, the junction contained 4 bases not matched to a gene. CDR1 and CDR2 from the germline V gene are SGHRS and YFSETQ. CDR3: CASSLDRGGGYTF. The DNA of the CDR3 is TGCGCCAGCAGCTTGGACAGGGGTGGCGGCTACACCTTC.

The genes are TRBV19 and TRBJ2-5, with TRBD1 identical over 9 bases. Matching the DNA end better, TRBJ2-7 makes the J call doubtful. Per germline, CDR1 LNHDA and CDR2 SQIVND (reference sequence). The CDR3 runs to 14 residues. The CDR3 here is CASSARDRAYEQYF. In DNA form, the CDR3 reads TGTGCCAGTAGTGCCCGGGACAGGGCATACGAGCAGTACTTC.

This chain connects TRBV14 to TRBJ1-2, with D possibly TRBD1 on 6 matching bases. CDR1 and CDR2 (germline): SGHDN, FVKESK. The CDR3 has 16 residues. V was trimmed by 1 base and J by 4 bases, leaving 16 bases between them. The CDR3 reads CASSQGLTGMGYGYTF. DNA for the CDR3: TGTGCCAGCAGCCAAGGCCTAACAGGGATGGGCTATGGCTACACCTTC.